The 32 T cell receptor beta chains below all came from one sample that was sequenced in a study of OX40 agonist ivuxolimab in advanced cancers. Sequencing used immunoSEQ multiplex PCR; TCRdb keeps in-frame clones, though not all of them. The table shows some 50,000 clones, with about 91% occurring only once. The material was CD4+ or CD8+ T cells sorted from blood, obtained in a trial of the OX40 agonist ivuxolimab. The receptors derive from an adult with an advanced solid tumor such as melanoma, head and neck, liver or kidney cancer.

The chain employs TRBV9 and TRBJ2-1; no reliable D call. The CDR3 has 15 amino acids. V lost 3 bases to trimming and J lost 5 bases, with 15 bases between them. CDR1 is SGDLS, CDR2 YYNGEE, per germline. CDR3 in DNA: TGTGCCAGCAGCGCTTGGGGTGTTGAGGACAATGAGCAGTTCTTC. Amino acid sequence: CASSAWGVEDNEQFF. Full variable domain (outside the CDR3, taken from reference TRBV9 and TRBJ2-1): DSGVTQTPKHLITATGQRVTLRCSPRSGDLSVYWYQQSLDQGLQFLIQYYNGEERAKGNILERFSAQQFPDLHSELNLSSLELGDSALYFCASSAWGVEDNEQFFGPGTRLTVL.

This clone was counted a single time. The chain employs TRBV13 and TRBJ2-3; D gene uncertain. V was trimmed by 1 base and J by 0 bases, leaving 5 bases between them. This CDR3 is 14 amino acids long. Germline CDR1 PRHDT, CDR2 FYEKMQ (reference sequence). The CDR3 sequence: CASSLARSTDTQYF. In DNA form, the CDR3 reads TGTGCCAGCAGCTTAGCCAGAAGCACAGATACGCAGTATTTT.

The chain uses TRBV6-6 and TRBJ2-7; weak D call: TRBD1 (6 bases). Germline V gene lookup returns CDR1 MNHNY and CDR2 SVGAGI (reference sequence). The CDR3 extends over 16 amino acids. The V end was cut by 4 bases, the J end by 2 bases, with 18 bases between. This chain's CDR3 is CASSFPRQEPAYEQYF. The CDR3 DNA reads as TGTGCCAGCAGTTTCCCTCGACAGGAGCCAGCCTACGAGCAGTACTTC.

The gene calls are TRBV5-5 and TRBJ2-2, with a weak D call TRBD2 (5 bases). The CDR3 has 15 residues. Between the trimmed V and J ends, which lost 0 bases and 6 bases, there was a span of 12 bases. Germline assignment: CDR1 SGHKS and CDR2 YYEKEE (reference sequence). The CDR3 is CASSLGGSLAGELFF. As DNA, the CDR3 is TGTGCCAGCAGCTTGGGAGGGTCCTTGGCCGGGGAGCTGTTTTTT. The full variable domain, its missing parts supplied by reference TRBV5-5 and TRBJ2-2, is DAGVTQSPTHLIKTRGQQVTLRCSPISGHKSVSWYQQVLGQGPQFIFQYYEKEERGRGNFPDRFSARQFPNYSSELNVNALLLGDSALYLCASSLGGSLAGELFFGEGSRLTVL.

The rearrangement uses TRBV6-5 and TRBJ1-5, with D unclear. Looked up from germline, CDR1 is MNHEY and CDR2 is SVGAGI. This CDR3 has 12 amino acids. Trimming cost V 9 bases and J 6 bases, with 12 bases left between them. CDR3 amino acids: CASKQWGQPQHF. In DNA, the CDR3 is TGTGCCAGTAAGCAGTGGGGTCAGCCCCAGCATTTT.

J is TRBJ1-1 and V is TRBV7-6, with D perhaps TRBD1 (5 bases). This CDR3 region has 16 residues. Trimming took off 3 bases at V and 3 bases at J, with 17 bases between the two ends. Germline CDR1 is SGHVS and CDR2 is FNYEAQ. CDR3 in DNA: TGTGCCAGCAGCTTGGACCTATCGGGGACCGACACTGAAGCTTTCTTT. Translated: CASSLDLSGTDTEAFF.

The chain uses TRBV6-6 and TRBJ1-1, with D hard to call. Germline CDR1 is MNHNY and CDR2 is SVGAGI (reference sequence). CDR3 length equals 13 residues. The germline V and J ends were trimmed by 6 bases and 7 bases, with 15 bases remaining between them. The CDR3, as DNA: TGTGCCAGCAGCCTCGGTCCTTGGATTGAAGCTTTCTTT. Translating it yields CASSLGPWIEAFF.

The V gene is TRBV27, the J gene TRBJ2-7, with D possibly TRBD2 on 6 matching bases. Germline CDR1 MNHEY, CDR2 SMNVEV (reference sequence). The CDR3 is 13 amino acids. The V end lost 3 bases, the J end lost 1 base, and 7 bases lay between the germline ends. The CDR3 loop is CASSFGTSYEQYF. CDR3 DNA sequence: TGTGCCAGCAGTTTTGGGACTTCCTACGAGCAGTACTTC.

J is TRBJ2-5 and V is TRBV7-8; 7 nucleotides match TRBD2. This CDR3 is 15 amino acids long. The V gene's germline CDR1 is SGHVS and CDR2 FQNEAQ. The V segment lost 2 bases and the J segment 1 base; nucleotides outside the gene matches: 4. CDR3 sequence: CASSLLAAIQETQYF. CDR3 sequence (DNA): TGTGCCAGCAGCTTACTAGCGGCGATCCAAGAGACCCAGTACTTC.

The chain is built from TRBV10-2 and TRBJ2-7; D is unclear. From germline, CDR1 is WSHSY and CDR2 SAAADI. The CDR3 has 14 residues. Trimming pared 2 bases from V and 1 base from J, leaving 9 bases between. In DNA form, the CDR3 reads TGCGCCAGCAGTGAGAATTCTCGGTCCTACGAGCAGTACGTC. It yields the protein CASSENSRSYEQYV.

The genes are TRBV5-4 and TRBJ2-7; D is unclear. The CDR3 consists of 13 residues. In germline, CDR1 is SGHNT, CDR2 YYREEE (reference sequence). Trimming left V 2 bases short and J 3 bases short, with 9 bases between. In nucleotides, the CDR3 is TGTGCCAGCAGCTTCGAAGGCGGCTACGAGCAGTACTTC. This gives the protein CASSFEGGYEQYF.

The chain carries TRBV2 and TRBJ1-1; tentative D call: TRBD1 (5 bases). Trimming shortened V by 6 bases and J by 0 bases, and 11 bases separated the two germline ends. This CDR3 region has 14 residues. Germline CDR1 and CDR2: SNHLY and FYNNEI. The CDR3 DNA reads TGTGCCAGCAGAGAACTACAGGTGAACACTGAAGCTTTCTTT. Amino acid sequence: CASRELQVNTEAFF.

The chain joins TRBV7-9 to TRBJ2-2, with D uncertain. The CDR3 is made up of 16 amino acids. V lost 0 bases, J lost 7 bases, and 15 bases lay in between. Germline CDR1 reads SEHNR; CDR2 reads FQNEAQ (reference sequence). The CDR3 sequence: CASSLAQAEVIGELFF. CDR3 nucleotide sequence: TGTGCCAGCAGCTTAGCGCAAGCAGAGGTAATCGGGGAGCTGTTTTTT. The full variable domain, in which reference TRBV7-9 and TRBJ2-2 provide the parts outside the CDR3, is DTGVSQNPRHKITKRGQNVTFRCDPISEHNRLYWYRQTLGQGPEFLTYFQNEAQLEKSRLLSDRFSAERPKGSFSTLEIQRTEQGDSAMYLCASSLAQAEVIGELFFGEGSRLTVL.

This chain links TRBV27 with TRBJ2-7, with TRBD1 as a possible D gene (6 bases). The V end was cut by 7 bases, the J end by 0 bases, with 22 bases between. This CDR3 contains 17 residues. Germline lookup yields CDR1 MNHEY and CDR2 SMNVEV (reference sequence). CDR3 residues: CASTPLAGAAGSYEQYF. The DNA for the CDR3 is TGTGCCAGCACCCCCCTTGCAGGGGCCGCGGGCTCCTACGAGCAGTACTTC.

The V call is TRBV13, the J call TRBJ2-3; D is undetermined. This CDR3 contains 13 residues. Between the trimmed V and J ends, which lost 3 bases and 4 bases, there was a span of 8 bases. The germline gives CDR1 PRHDT, CDR2 FYEKMQ (reference sequence). The CDR3 reads CASSFKIADTQYF. The CDR3 DNA reads as TGTGCCAGCAGCTTCAAGATTGCAGATACGCAGTATTTT.

This chain uses TRBV23-1 with TRBJ1-5; possibly TRBD1 for D (6 bases). TRBV23-1 is designated an ORF whose function remains uncertain. This CDR3 is 18 amino acids long. With 3 bases removed from V and 0 bases from J, the gap between germline ends came to 18 bases. The CDR3 DNA reads TGCGCCAGCAGTCAGAGGGTCCGGACAGTCTATAGCAATCAGCCCCAGCATTTT. It encodes CASSQRVRTVYSNQPQHF.

This clone was counted a single time. The chain couples TRBV5-1 to TRBJ2-7; D is uncertain. Germline assignment: CDR1 SGHRS and CDR2 YFSETQ. CDR3 size: 16 residues. The ends were cut back, 2 bases at V and 2 bases at J, with 17 bases in the middle. The chain's CDR3 is CASSFLSQQAPYEQYF. CDR3 sequence (DNA): TGCGCCAGCAGCTTCCTGTCTCAGCAGGCTCCCTACGAGCAGTACTTC.

The CDR3 region is CASSSSYEQYF. CDR3 nucleotide sequence: TGTGCCAGCAGCTCCTCTTACGAGCAGTACTTC. V gene TRBV5-6 combines with J gene TRBJ2-7; D gene ambiguous. V shed 3 bases and J shed 4 bases, with 5 bases lying between them. The CDR3 is made up of 11 amino acids. From germline, CDR1 is SGHDT and CDR2 YYEEEE.

The V call is TRBV18, the J call TRBJ1-1; D unclear. Germline CDR1 KGHSH, CDR2 LQKENI. This CDR3 comprises 14 residues. The V gene lost 0 bases and the J gene lost 4 bases, with 9 bases spanning the gap. In DNA, the CDR3 is TGTGCCAGCTCACCACCCCTCAGGAGCACTGAAGCTTTCTTT. It is translated as CASSPPLRSTEAFF. Together with reference TRBV18 and TRBJ1-1, the CDR3 gives the full variable domain: NAGVMQNPRHLVRRRGQEARLRCSPMKGHSHVYWYRQLPEEGLKFMVYLQKENIIDESGMPKERFSAEFPKEGPSILRIQQVVRGDSAAYFCASSPPLRSTEAFFGQGTRLTVV.

The chain uses TRBV5-6 and TRBJ2-1, with D unresolved. This CDR3 comprises 13 residues. V lost 0 bases, J lost 4 bases, and 5 bases lay in between. The germline CDR1 and CDR2 sequences are SGHDT and YYEEEE. CDR3 residues: CASSLEVYNEQFF. DNA for the CDR3: TGTGCCAGCAGCTTGGAGGTGTACAATGAGCAGTTCTTC.

The chain is built from TRBV7-9 and TRBJ2-5; D is possibly TRBD2 (5 bases). The germline gives CDR1 SEHNR, CDR2 FQNEAQ (reference sequence). The CDR3 contains 12 residues. Deletions cut 11 bases from V and 5 bases from J, with 15 bases between. The CDR3 DNA follows: TGTGCCGTTGCCGGGATTGAGGAGACCCAGTACTTC. It translates to CAVAGIEETQYF.

V and J are TRBV5-1 and TRBJ2-7, with D perhaps being TRBD1 or TRBD2 (7 bases each). V lost 0 bases and J lost 5, with 12 bases in between. Per germline, CDR1 SGHRS and CDR2 YFSETQ. This CDR3 region has 14 residues. The CDR3 coding sequence is TGCGCCAGCAGCTTGGTTTCAGGGGGGGACGAGCAGTACGTC. Translation gives CASSLVSGGDEQYV.

The chain is built from TRBV27 and TRBJ1-1; 9 positions agree with TRBD1. Germline V lookup: CDR1 MNHEY, CDR2 SMNVEV (reference sequence). CDR3 length equals 14 residues. J lost 4 bases, V lost 5 bases, and 5 bases had no gene match. CDR3: CASSQQGAGTEAFF. In DNA, the CDR3 is TGTGCCAGCAGTCAACAGGGGGCGGGCACTGAAGCTTTCTTT.

This clone was observed once. The J gene is TRBJ2-3, the V gene TRBV15; D call uncertain. The CDR3 totals 12 residues. Germline V CDR1 and CDR2: LNHNV, YYDKDF (reference sequence). The V end lost 0 bases, the J end lost 10 bases, and 8 bases lay between the germline ends. CDR3: CATSRDRGSQYF. The CDR3 region has the DNA TGTGCCACCAGCAGAGATCGTGGGTCGCAGTATTTT.

This chain connects TRBV5-1 to TRBJ1-2; TRBD1 agrees at 9 bases. Germline values: CDR1 SGHRS, CDR2 YFSETQ. The junction had 11 bases not matched to a gene; V was cut back by 4 bases and J by 4 bases. The CDR3 spans 16 residues. This CDR3 is CASSPLPGQGVYGYTF. CDR3 bases: TGCGCCAGCAGCCCCCTCCCGGGACAGGGTGTCTATGGCTACACCTTC. The variable domain in full, with the rest retrieved from reference TRBV5-1 and TRBJ1-2, is KAGVTQTPRYLIKTRGQQVTLSCSPISGHRSVSWYQQTPGQGLQFLFEYFSETQRNKGNFPGRFSGRQFSNSRSEMNVSTLELGDSALYLCASSPLPGQGVYGYTFGSGTRLTVV.

The chain carries TRBV6-5 and TRBJ2-2; D gene unclear. V was cut by 0 bases and J by 9 bases, with 8 bases left in between. The CDR3 length is 13 residues. In germline, CDR1 is MNHEY, CDR2 SVGAGI. CDR3 nucleotides: TGTGCCAGCAGTTACTCCGCAGGCCGGGAGCTGTTTTTT. It specifies CASSYSAGRELFF.

This clone was picked up one time. The chain links TRBV27 to TRBJ2-1, with 11 bases aligning to TRBD2. With 6 bases clipped from V and 4 bases from J, the junction kept 5 bases outside the gene matches. Germline CDR1 MNHEY, CDR2 SMNVEV (reference sequence). This CDR3 is built from 15 residues. The CDR3 sequence: CASSVASGGYNEQFF. Here the CDR3 DNA reads TGTGCCAGCAGCGTGGCTAGCGGGGGGTACAATGAGCAGTTCTTC.

The chain has TRBV7-6 and TRBJ1-1; D perhaps matches TRBD1 (5 bases). This CDR3 is built from 17 residues. Trimming cost V 3 bases and J 1 base, with 18 bases left between them. Germline V CDR1 and CDR2: SGHVS, FNYEAQ. CDR3 sequence reads: CASSLQGGGFGNTEAFF. The CDR3 DNA follows: TGTGCCAGCAGCTTGCAGGGCGGGGGATTCGGGAACACTGAAGCTTTCTTT.

The V and J genes are TRBV4-3 and TRBJ2-7; perhaps TRBD2 as D (6 bases). Germline CDR1 reads LGHNA; CDR2 reads YSLEER. The CDR3 length is 18 residues. Trimming removed 0 bases from V and 2 bases from J, with 20 bases in between. CDR3 protein: CASSQDLLGGDLAYEQYF. In DNA form, the CDR3 reads TGCGCCAGCAGCCAAGATTTACTAGGAGGGGACCTTGCCTACGAGCAGTACTTC.

The V gene is TRBV5-1, the J gene TRBJ2-1; D is unresolved. The length of the CDR3 is 12 residues. V was trimmed by 0 bases and J by 10 bases, leaving 8 bases between them. Germline lookup yields CDR1 SGHRS and CDR2 YFSETQ. The CDR3 sequence is CASSLEPWEQFF. CDR3 nucleotide sequence: TGCGCCAGCAGCTTGGAGCCTTGGGAGCAGTTCTTC.

The chain recombines TRBV6-1 with TRBJ2-1; perhaps D is TRBD1 or TRBD2 (6 bases each). Germline-derived CDR1 and CDR2 are MNHNS and SASEGT. Trimming left V 6 bases short and J 10 bases short, with 10 bases between. This CDR3 region has 11 residues. The DNA of the CDR3 is TGTGCCAGCAGGGTAGGGGGGGAGCAGTTCTTC. Protein product: CASRVGGEQFF.

The chain joins TRBV9 to TRBJ1-2; 7 bases map to TRBD1. This CDR3 contains 17 residues. Germline lookup yields CDR1 SGDLS and CDR2 YYNGEE. V was pared by 0 bases and J by 4 bases, with 12 bases of the junction left unmatched. The CDR3 DNA reads TGTGCCAGCAGCGTAGCTACCGGGCAGGGGGATAGCTATGGCTACACCTTC. Translated: CASSVATGQGDSYGYTF.